These 7 T cell receptor beta chains came from one sample sequenced in a study of cytomegalovirus exposure and HLA in healthy donors (dated by TCRdb to 2015 to 2018). Libraries were built with the immunoSEQ multiplex PCR assay. For the multiplex PCR, a mixture combining 60 forward primers for TCR Vbeta segments and 13 reverse primers for TCR Jbeta segments was used. TCRdb took over this immuneACCESS table, retaining in-frame rearrangements with V and J assigned. Such tables are incomplete; in checked studies, under half of the missing clones stem from an unresolved V gene, and the remainder is unexplained. Here the sample has over 150,000 clones; about 75% occur a single time. 4.9% of the sample belongs to the ten largest clones. The sample taken for sequencing was PBMCs. The receptors here all came from a male donor in good health and CMV-seronegative.

This clone appeared a single time. The genes are TRBV30 and TRBJ2-7; no definite D call. The CDR3 loop spans 11 amino acids. Trimming pared 2 bases from V and 6 bases from J, leaving 8 bases between. The germline V gene encodes CDR1 GTSNPN and CDR2 SVGIG (reference sequence). In DNA form, the CDR3 reads TGTGCCTGGAGTCGTACCAGCGAGCAGTACTTC. Translating it yields CAWSRTSEQYF. The complete variable domain, with remaining parts taken from reference TRBV30 and TRBJ2-7, reads SQTIHQWPATLVQPVGSPLSLECTVEGTSNPNLYWYRQAAGRGLQLLFYSVGIGQISSEVPQNLSASRPQDRQFILSSKKLLLSDSGFYLCAWSRTSEQYFGPGTRLTVT.

CDR3 DNA sequence: TGCGCCAGCAGCCAAGATACCACCAGACAGGGCCTCTACGAGCAGTACTTC. It specifies CASSQDTTRQGLYEQYF. This rearrangement joins TRBV4-1 to TRBJ2-7; 7 bases are shared with TRBD1. In germline, CDR1 is MGHRA, CDR2 YSYEKL. V lost 0 bases, J lost 3 bases, and 11 bases stayed unmatched. The CDR3 runs 17 residues.

This clone was seen just once. The V gene is TRBV5-1, the J gene TRBJ2-3; 14 bases line up with TRBD2. This CDR3 has 15 residues. V shed 4 bases and J 5 bases; nucleotides not matched to a gene: 3. The germline V gene has CDR1 SGHRS and CDR2 YFSETQ. Written as DNA, the CDR3 is TGCGCCAGCAGCGGTGGACTAGCGGGAGGAGATACGCAGTATTTT. This sequence encodes CASSGGLAGGDTQYF.

The sample holds a few counts of this clone. The CDR3 protein is CASSSGQPGAYGYTF. DNA for the CDR3: TGCGCCAGCAGCTCGGGACAGCCAGGTGCCTATGGCTACACCTTC. V usage is TRBV5-1 and J usage is TRBJ1-2, with 7 positions matching TRBD1. J was trimmed by 4 bases and V by 3 bases; bases with no gene match: 9. CDR1 is SGHRS, CDR2 YFSETQ, per germline. The CDR3 is 15 amino acids.

V gene TRBV6-1 combines with J gene TRBJ1-2; the match to TRBD1 covers 7 bases. The J segment lost 6 bases and the V segment lost 4 bases, leaving 5 bases of the junction unmatched. The length of the CDR3 is 13 residues. The germline gives CDR1 MNHNS, CDR2 SASEGT. In DNA form, the CDR3 reads TGTGCCAGCAGTGGAGCGGGACAGCATGGCTACACCTTC. It specifies CASSGAGQHGYTF.

This chain joins TRBV5-1 and TRBJ1-1; TRBD1 matches 10 bases. Trimming cost V 4 bases and J 1 base; bases outside gene matches: 13. Germline V gene sequence: CDR1 SGHRS, CDR2 YFSETQ. The CDR3 runs 18 residues. CDR3 bases: TGCGCCAGCAGCCCACCGCGGGACAGGGGTACGCGGAACACTGAAGCTTTCTTT. Encoded protein: CASSPPRDRGTRNTEAFF.

V gene TRBV5-1 combines with J gene TRBJ2-5; 9 bases line up with TRBD1. The CDR3 extends over 14 amino acids. V lost 4 bases to trimming and J lost 9 bases; unmatched junction nucleotides: 10. The germline V gene encodes CDR1 SGHRS and CDR2 YFSETQ. The CDR3: CASSEGQGLSAQYF. In DNA form, the CDR3 reads TGCGCCAGCAGCGAGGGACAGGGACTGAGTGCCCAGTACTTC.